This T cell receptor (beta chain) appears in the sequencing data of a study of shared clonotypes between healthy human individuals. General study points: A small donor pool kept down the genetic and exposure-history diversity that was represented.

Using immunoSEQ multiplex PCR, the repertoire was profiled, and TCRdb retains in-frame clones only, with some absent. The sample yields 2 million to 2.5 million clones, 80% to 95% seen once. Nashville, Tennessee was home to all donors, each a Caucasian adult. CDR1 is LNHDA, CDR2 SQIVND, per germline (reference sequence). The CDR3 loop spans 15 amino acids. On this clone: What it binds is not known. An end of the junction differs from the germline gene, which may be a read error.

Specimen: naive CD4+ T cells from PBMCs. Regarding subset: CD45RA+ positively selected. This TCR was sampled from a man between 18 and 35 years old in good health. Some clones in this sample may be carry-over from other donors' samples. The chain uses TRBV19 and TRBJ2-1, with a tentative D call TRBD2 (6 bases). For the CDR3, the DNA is TGTGCCAGTAGTATTTCCGGGGGAAGCTACGATGAGCAGTTCTTC. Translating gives CASSISGGSYDEQFF.